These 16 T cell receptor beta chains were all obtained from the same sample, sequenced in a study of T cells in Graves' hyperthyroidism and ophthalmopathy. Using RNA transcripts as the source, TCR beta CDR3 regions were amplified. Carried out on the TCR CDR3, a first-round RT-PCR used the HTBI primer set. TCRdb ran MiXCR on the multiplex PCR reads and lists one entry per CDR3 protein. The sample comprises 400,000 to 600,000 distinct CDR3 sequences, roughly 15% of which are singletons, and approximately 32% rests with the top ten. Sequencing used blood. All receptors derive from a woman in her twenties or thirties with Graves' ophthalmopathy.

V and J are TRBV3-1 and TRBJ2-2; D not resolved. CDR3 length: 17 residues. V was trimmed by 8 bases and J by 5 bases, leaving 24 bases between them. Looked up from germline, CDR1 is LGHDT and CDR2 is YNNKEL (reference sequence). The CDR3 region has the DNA TGTGCCAGCGGCCTGGTCGCAGCATCGGATTTTACCGGGGAGCTGTTTTTT. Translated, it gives CASGLVAASDFTGELFF. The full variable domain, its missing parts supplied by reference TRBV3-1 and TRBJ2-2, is DTAVSQTPKYLVTQMGNDKSIKCEQNLGHDTMYWYKQDSKKFLKIMFSYNNKELIINETVPNRFSPKSPDKAHLNLHINSLELGDSAVYFCASGLVAASDFTGELFFGEGSRLTVL.

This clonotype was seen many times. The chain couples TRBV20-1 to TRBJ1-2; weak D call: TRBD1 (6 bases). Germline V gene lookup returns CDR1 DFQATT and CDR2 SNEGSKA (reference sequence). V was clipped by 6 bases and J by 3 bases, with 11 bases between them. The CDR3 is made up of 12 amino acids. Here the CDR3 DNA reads TGCAGTGCGACACAGGGTGACTATGGCTACACCTTC. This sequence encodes CSATQGDYGYTF.

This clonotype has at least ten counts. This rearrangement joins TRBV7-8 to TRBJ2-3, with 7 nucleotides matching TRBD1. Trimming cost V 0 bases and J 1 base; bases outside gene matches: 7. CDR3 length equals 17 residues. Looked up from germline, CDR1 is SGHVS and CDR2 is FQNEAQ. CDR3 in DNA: TGTGCCAGCAGCTTAGCCCTGACAGGGAAAGGCACAGATACGCAGTATTTT. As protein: CASSLALTGKGTDTQYF.

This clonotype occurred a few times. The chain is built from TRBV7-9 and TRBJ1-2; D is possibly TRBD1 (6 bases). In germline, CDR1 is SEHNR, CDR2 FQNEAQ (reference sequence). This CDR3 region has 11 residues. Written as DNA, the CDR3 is TGTGCTTCCACCCCCGGGGGCGGCTACACCTTC. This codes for CASTPGGGYTF.

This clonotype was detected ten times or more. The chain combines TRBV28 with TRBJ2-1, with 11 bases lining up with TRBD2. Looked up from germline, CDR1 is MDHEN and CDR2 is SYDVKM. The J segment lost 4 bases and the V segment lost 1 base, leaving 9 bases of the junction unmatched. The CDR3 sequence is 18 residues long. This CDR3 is CASSLFTSGSSWYNEQFF. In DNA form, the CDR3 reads TGTGCCAGCAGTTTATTTACTAGCGGGAGTTCATGGTACAATGAGCAGTTCTTC.

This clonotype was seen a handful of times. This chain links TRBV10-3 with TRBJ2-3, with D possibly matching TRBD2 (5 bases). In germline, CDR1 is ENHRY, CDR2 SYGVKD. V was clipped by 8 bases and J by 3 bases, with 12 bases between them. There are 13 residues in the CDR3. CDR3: CAIAGSETDTQYF. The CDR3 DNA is TGTGCCATCGCCGGTAGCGAGACAGATACGCAGTATTTT.

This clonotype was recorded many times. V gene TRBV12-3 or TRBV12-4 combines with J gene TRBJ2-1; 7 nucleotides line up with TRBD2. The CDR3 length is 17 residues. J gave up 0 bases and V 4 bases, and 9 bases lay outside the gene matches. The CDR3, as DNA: TGTGCCAGCAGTTCCTATTCGGGCGGGAGCTCCTACAATGAGCAGTTCTTC. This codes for CASSSYSGGSSYNEQFF.

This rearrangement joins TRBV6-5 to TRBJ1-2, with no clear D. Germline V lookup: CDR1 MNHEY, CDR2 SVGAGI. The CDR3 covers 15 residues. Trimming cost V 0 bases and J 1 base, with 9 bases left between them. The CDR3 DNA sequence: TGTGCCAGCAGTTACTCCAGCCAGCTTAACTATGGCTACACCTTC. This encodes CASSYSSQLNYGYTF.

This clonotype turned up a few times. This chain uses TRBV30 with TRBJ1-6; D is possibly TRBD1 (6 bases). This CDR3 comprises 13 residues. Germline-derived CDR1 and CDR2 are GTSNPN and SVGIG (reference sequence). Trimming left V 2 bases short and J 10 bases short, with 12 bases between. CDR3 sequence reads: CAWSLQGGSPLHF. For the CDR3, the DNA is TGTGCCTGGAGTTTACAGGGAGGGTCACCCCTCCACTTT.

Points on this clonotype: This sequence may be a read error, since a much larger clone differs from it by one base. The CDR3 DNA sequence: TGTGCCAGCAGCCTAAGGGGGCTAACGGGGGGCTACGAGCAGTACTTC. This gives the protein CASSLRGLTGGYEQYF. The gene calls are TRBV12-3 or TRBV12-4 and TRBJ2-7; D could derive from TRBD1 or TRBD2 (7 bases each). The CDR3 length is 16 residues. Trimming removed 6 bases at V and 3 bases at J, with 21 bases between.

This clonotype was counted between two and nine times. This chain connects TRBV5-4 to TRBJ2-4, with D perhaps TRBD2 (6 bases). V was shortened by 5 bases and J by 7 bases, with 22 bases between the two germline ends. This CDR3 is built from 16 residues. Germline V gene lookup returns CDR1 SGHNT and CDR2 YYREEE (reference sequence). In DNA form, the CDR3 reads TGTGCCAGCAGGCCTGGAGGGTGGGTCAGGGATAACATTCAGTACTTC. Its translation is CASRPGGWVRDNIQYF.

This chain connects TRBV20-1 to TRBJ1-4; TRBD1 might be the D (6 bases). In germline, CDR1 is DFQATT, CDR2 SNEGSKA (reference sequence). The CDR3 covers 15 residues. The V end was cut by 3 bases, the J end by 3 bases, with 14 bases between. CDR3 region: CSASGGLMANEKLFF. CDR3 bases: TGCAGTGCTAGTGGGGGCTTGATGGCTAATGAAAAACTGTTTTTT.

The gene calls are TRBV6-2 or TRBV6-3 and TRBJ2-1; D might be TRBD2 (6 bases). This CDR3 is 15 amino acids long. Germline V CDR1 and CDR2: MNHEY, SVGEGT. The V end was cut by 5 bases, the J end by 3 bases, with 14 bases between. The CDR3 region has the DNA TGTGCCAGCAGTCCCCTAGCGAGACGCTACAATGAGCAGTTCTTC. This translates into CASSPLARRYNEQFF.

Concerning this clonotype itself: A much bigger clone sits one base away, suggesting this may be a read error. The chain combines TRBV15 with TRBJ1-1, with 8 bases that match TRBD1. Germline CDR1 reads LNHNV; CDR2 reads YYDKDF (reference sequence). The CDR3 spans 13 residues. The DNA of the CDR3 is TGTGTCACCAGCCTTACGGGACAGGAAAAAGCTTTCTTT. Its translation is CVTSLTGQEKAFF.

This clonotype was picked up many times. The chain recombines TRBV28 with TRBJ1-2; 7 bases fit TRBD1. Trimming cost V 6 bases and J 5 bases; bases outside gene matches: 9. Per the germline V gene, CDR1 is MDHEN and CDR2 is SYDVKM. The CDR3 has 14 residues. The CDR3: CASSEGTELYGYTF. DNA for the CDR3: TGTGCCAGCAGCGAAGGGACAGAACTATATGGCTACACCTTC.

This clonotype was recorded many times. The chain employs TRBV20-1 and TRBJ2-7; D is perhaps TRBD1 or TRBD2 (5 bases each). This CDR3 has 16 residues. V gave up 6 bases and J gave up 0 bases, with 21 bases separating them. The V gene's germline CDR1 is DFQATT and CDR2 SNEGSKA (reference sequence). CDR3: CSAQRLGAGISYEQYF. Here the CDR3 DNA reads TGCAGTGCCCAGAGACTCGGGGCAGGAATCTCCTACGAGCAGTACTTC.